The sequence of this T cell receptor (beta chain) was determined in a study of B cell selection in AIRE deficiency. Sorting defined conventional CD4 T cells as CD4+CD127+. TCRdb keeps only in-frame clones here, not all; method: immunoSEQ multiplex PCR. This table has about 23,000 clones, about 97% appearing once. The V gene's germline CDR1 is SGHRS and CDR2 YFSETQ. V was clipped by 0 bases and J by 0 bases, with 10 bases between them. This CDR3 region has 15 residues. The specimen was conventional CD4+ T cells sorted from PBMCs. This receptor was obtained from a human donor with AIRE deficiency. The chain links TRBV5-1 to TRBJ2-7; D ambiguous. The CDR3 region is CASSLVYDLSYEQYF. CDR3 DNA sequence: TGCGCCAGCAGCTTGGTGTACGACCTCTCCTACGAGCAGTACTTC. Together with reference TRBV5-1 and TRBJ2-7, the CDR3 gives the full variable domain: KAGVTQTPRYLIKTRGQQVTLSCSPISGHRSVSWYQQTPGQGLQFLFEYFSETQRNKGNFPGRFSGRQFSNSRSEMNVSTLELGDSALYLCASSLVYDLSYEQYFGPGTRLTVT.